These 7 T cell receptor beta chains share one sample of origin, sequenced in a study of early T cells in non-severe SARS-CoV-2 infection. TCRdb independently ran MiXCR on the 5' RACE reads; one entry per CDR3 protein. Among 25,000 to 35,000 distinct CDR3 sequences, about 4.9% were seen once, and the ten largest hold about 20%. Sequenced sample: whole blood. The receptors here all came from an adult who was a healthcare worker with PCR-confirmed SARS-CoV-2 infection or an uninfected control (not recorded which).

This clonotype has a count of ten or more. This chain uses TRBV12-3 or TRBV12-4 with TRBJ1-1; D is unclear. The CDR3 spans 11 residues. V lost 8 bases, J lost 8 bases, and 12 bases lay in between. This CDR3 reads CASGLRIEAFF. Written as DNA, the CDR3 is TGTGCCAGCGGATTGAGAATCGAAGCTTTCTTT.

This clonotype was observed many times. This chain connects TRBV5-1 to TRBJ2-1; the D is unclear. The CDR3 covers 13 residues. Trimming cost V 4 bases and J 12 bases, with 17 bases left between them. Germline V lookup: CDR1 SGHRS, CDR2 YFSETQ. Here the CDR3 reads CASSPRTLLVQFF. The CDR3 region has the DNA TGCGCCAGCAGCCCCAGGACCCTCTTGGTGCAGTTCTTC.

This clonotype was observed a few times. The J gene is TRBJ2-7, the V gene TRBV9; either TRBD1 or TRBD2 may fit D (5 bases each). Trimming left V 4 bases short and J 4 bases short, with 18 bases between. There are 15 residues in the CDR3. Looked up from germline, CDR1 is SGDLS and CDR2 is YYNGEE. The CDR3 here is CASSKVGDNSYEQYF. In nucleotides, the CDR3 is TGTGCCAGCAGCAAAGTGGGGGATAATAGTTACGAGCAGTACTTC.

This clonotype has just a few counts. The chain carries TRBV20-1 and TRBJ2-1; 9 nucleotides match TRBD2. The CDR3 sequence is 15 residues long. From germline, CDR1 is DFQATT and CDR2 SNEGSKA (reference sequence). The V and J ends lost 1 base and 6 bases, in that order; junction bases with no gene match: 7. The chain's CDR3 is CSARGAGGRGNEQFF. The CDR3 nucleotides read TGCAGTGCTAGAGGAGCGGGGGGCCGTGGCAATGAGCAGTTCTTC.

CDR3 loop: CASSYFVSYEQYF. The CDR3 region has the DNA TGTGCCAGCAGTTATTTCGTGAGCTACGAGCAGTACTTC. The rearrangement joins TRBV6-2 or TRBV6-3 to TRBJ2-7, with D hard to call. The V gene's germline CDR1 is MNHEY and CDR2 SVGEGT. Trimming removed 3 bases from V and 3 bases from J, with 9 bases in between. The CDR3 consists of 13 residues.

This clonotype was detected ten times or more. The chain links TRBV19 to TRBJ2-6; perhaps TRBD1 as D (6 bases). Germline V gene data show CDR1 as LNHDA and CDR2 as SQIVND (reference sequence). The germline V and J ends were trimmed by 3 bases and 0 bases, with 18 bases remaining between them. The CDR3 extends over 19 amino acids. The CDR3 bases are TGTGCCAGTAGTATTTCACAGGGTTCCTCTGGCTCTGGGGCCAACGTCCTGACTTTC. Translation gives CASSISQGSSGSGANVLTF.

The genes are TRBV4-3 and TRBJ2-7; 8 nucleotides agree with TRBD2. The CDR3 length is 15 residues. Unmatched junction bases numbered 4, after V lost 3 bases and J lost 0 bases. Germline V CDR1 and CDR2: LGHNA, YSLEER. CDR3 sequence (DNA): TGCGCCAGCAGCCAGGAGCGGGGGCCCTCCTACGAGCAGTACTTC. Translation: CASSQERGPSYEQYF.